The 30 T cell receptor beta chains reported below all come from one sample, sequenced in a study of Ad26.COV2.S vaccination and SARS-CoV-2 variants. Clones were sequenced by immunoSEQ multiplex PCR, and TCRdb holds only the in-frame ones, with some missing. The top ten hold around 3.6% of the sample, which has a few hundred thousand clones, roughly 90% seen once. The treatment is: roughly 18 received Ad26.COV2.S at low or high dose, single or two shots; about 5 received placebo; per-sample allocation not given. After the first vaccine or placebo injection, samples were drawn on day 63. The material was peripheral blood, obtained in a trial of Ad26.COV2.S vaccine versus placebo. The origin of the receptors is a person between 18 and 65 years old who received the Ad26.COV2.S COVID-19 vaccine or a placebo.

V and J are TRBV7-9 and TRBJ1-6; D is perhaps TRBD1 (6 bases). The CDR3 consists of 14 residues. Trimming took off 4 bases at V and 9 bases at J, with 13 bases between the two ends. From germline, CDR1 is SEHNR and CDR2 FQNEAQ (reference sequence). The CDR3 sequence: CASSSTGAGSPLHF. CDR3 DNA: TGTGCCAGCAGCTCGACAGGAGCGGGTTCACCCCTCCACTTT.

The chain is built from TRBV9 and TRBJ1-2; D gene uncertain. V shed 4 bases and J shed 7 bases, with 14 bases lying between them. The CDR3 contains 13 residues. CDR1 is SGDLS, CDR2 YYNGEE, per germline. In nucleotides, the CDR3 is TGTGCCAGCAGCCCCGCGGGGTTCTTTGGCTACACCTTC. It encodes CASSPAGFFGYTF. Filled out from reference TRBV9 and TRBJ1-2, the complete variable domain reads DSGVTQTPKHLITATGQRVTLRCSPRSGDLSVYWYQQSLDQGLQFLIQYYNGEERAKGNILERFSAQQFPDLHSELNLSSLELGDSALYFCASSPAGFFGYTFGSGTRLTVV.

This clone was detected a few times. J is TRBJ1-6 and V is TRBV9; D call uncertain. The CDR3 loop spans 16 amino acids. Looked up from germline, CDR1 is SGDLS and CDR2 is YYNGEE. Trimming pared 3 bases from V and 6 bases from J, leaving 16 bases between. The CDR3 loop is CASSAREVATNSPLHF. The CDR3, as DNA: TGTGCCAGCAGCGCCCGGGAAGTTGCGACTAATTCACCCCTCCACTTT.

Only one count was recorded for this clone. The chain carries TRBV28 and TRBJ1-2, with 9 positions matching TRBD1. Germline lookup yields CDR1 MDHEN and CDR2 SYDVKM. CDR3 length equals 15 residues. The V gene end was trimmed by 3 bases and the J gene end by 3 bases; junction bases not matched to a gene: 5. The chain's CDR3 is CASSFPGQGHYGYTF. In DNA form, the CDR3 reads TGTGCCAGCAGTTTTCCGGGACAGGGTCACTATGGCTACACCTTC.

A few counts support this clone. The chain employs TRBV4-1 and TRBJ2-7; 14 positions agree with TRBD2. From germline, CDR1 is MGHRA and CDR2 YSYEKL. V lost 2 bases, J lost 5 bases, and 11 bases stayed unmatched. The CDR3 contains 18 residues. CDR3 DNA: TGCGCCAGCAGCCAATTCGGTCCGACTAGCGGGGGGGCCCACGAGCAGTACTTC. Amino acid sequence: CASSQFGPTSGGAHEQYF.

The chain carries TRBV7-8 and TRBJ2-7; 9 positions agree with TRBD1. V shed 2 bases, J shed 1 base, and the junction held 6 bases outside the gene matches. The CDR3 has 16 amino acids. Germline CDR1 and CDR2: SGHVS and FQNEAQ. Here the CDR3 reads CASSLRFGTGSYEQYF. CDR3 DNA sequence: TGTGCCAGCAGCTTAAGGTTTGGGACAGGGTCCTACGAGCAGTACTTC.

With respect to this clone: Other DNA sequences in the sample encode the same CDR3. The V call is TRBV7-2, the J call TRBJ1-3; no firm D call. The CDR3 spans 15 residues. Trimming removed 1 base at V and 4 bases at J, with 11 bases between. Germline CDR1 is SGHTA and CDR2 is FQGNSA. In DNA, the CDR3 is TGTGCCAGCAGCTTAGGGGGAGGATCCGGAAACACCATATATTTT. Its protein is CASSLGGGSGNTIYF.

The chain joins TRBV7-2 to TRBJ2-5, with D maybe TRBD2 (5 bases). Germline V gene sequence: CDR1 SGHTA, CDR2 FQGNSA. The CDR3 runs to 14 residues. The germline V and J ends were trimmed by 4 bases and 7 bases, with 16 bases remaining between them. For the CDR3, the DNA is TGTGCCAGCAGCTCGAGGGCGGAGTCGGTGACCCAGTACTTC. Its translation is CASSSRAESVTQYF. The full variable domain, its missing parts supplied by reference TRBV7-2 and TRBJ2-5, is GAGVSQSPSNKVTEKGKDVELRCDPISGHTALYWYRQSLGQGLEFLIYFQGNSAPDKSGLPSDRFSAERTGGSVSTLTIQRTQQEDSAVYLCASSSRAESVTQYFGPGTRLLVL.

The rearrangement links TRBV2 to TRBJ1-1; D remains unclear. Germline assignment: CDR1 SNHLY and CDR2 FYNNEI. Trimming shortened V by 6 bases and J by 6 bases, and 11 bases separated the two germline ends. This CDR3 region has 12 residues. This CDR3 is CASSALGAEAFF. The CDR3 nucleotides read TGTGCCAGCAGCGCGTTGGGAGCTGAAGCTTTCTTT.

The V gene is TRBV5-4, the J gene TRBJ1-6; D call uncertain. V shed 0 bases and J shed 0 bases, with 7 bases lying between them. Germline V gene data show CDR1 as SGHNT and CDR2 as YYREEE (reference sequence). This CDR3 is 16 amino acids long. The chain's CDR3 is CASSLDDLSYNSPLHF. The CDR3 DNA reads TGTGCCAGCAGCTTGGATGACCTCTCCTATAATTCACCCCTCCACTTT.

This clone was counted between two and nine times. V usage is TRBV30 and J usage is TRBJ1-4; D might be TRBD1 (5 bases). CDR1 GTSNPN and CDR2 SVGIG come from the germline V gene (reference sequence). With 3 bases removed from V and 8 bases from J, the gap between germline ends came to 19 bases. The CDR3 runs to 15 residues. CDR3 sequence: CAWRLGREGYEKLFF. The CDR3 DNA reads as TGTGCCTGGAGGTTAGGGAGGGAGGGGTACGAAAAACTGTTTTTT.

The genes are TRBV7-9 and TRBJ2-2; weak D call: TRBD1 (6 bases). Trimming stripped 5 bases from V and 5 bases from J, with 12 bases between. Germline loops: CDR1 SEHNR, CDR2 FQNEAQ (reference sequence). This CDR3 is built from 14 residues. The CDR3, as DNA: TGTGCCAGCAGCCCGGACAGAGTGACCGGGGAGCTGTTTTTT. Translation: CASSPDRVTGELFF.

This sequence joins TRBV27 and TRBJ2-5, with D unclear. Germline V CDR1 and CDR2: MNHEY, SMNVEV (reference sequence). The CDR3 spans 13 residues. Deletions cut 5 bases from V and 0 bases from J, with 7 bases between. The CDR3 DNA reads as TGTGCCAGCAGTACGCGTAACCAAGAGACCCAGTACTTC. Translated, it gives CASSTRNQETQYF.

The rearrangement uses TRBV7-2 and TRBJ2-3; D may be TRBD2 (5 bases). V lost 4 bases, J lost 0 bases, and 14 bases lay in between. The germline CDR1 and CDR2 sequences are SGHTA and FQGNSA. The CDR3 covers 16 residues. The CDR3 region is CASSSEGSPSTDTQYF. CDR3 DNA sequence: TGTGCCAGCAGCTCAGAGGGTAGTCCTAGCACAGATACGCAGTATTTT.

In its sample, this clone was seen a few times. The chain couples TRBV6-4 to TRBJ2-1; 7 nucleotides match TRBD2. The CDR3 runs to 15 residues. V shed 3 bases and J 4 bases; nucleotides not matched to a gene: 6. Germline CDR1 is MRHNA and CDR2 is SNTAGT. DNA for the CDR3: TGTGCCAGCAGTGAGGTAATAGCGGGTTACAATGAGCAGTTCTTC. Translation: CASSEVIAGYNEQFF.

The CDR3 bases are TGCGCCAGCAGCCAAGTGCCCGGGACTCGAGAGACCCAGTACTTC. Residues: CASSQVPGTRETQYF. The gene calls are TRBV4-1 and TRBJ2-5, with D perhaps TRBD2 (6 bases). Germline CDR1 and CDR2: MGHRA and YSYEKL. V dropped 1 base and J dropped 4 bases, with 13 bases sitting between them. The CDR3 is 15 amino acids.

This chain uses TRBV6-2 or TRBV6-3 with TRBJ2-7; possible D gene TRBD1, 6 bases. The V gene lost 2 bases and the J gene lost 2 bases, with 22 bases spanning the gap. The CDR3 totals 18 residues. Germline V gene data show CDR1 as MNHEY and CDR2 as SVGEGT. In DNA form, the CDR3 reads TGTGCCAGCAGTTACATACAGGGCTTGCGGTACCCGCCCTACGAGCAGTACTTC. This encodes CASSYIQGLRYPPYEQYF.

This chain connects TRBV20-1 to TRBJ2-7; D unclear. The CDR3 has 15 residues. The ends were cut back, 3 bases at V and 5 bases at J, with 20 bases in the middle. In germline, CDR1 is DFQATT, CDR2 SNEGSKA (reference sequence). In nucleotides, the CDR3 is TGCAGTGCTAGTAGTAGGCACGTGCGGATCCACGAGCAGTACTTC. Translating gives CSASSRHVRIHEQYF.

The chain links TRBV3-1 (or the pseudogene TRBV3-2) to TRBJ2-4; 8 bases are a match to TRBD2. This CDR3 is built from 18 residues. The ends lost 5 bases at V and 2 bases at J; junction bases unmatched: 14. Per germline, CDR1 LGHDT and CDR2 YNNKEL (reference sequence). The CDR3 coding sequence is TGTGCCAGCAGCAAAGCGCGGGGGGCCCTCTTAACCAAAAACATTCAGTACTTC. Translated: CASSKARGALLTKNIQYF.

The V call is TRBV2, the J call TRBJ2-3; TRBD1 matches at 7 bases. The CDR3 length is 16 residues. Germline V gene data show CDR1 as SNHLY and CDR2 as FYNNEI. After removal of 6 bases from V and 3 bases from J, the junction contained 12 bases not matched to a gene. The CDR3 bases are TGTGCCAGCAGACTCGAATTTGGGACAGTGACAGATACGCAGTATTTT. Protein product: CASRLEFGTVTDTQYF. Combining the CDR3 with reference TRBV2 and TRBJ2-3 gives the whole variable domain EPEVTQTPSHQVTQMGQEVILRCVPISNHLYFYWYRQILGQKVEFLVSFYNNEISEKSEIFDDQFSVERPDGSNFTLKIRSTKLEDSAMYFCASRLEFGTVTDTQYFGPGTRLTVL.

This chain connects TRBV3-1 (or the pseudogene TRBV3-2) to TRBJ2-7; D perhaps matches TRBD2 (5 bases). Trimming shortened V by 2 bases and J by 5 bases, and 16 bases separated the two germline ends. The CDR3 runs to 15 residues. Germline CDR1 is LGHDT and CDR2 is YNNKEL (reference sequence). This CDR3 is CASSQWNFGIDEQYF. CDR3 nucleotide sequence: TGTGCCAGCAGCCAATGGAATTTCGGGATCGACGAGCAGTACTTC.

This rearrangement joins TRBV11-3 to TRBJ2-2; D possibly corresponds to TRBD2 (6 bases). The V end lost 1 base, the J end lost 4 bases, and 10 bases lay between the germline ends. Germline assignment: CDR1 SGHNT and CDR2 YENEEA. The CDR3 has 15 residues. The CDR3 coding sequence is TGTGCCAGCAGCTTAGGGCGGGACTTCACCGGGGAGCTGTTTTTT. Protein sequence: CASSLGRDFTGELFF.

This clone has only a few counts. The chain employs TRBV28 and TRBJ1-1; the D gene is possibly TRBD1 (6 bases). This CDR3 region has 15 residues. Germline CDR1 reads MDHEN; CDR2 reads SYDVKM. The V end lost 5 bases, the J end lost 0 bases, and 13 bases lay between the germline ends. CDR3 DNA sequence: TGTGCCAGCAGTCTACAACAGGGAATGAACACTGAAGCTTTCTTT. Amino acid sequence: CASSLQQGMNTEAFF.

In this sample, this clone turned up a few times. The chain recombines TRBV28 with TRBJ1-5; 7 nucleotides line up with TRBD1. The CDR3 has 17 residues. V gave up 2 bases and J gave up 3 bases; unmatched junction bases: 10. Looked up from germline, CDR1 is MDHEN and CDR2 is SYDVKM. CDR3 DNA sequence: TGTGCCAGCAGTTTAATTTGGAGGGGGCGAAACAATCAGCCCCAGCATTTT. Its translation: CASSLIWRGRNNQPQHF.

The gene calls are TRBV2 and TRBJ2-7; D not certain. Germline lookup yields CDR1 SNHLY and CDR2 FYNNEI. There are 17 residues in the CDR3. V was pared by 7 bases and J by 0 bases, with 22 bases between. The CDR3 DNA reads TGTGCCAGCACCACCGAGACCCAGGAGTCAGCCTCCTACGAGCAGTACTTC. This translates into CASTTETQESASYEQYF. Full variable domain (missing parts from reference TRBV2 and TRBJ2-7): EPEVTQTPSHQVTQMGQEVILRCVPISNHLYFYWYRQILGQKVEFLVSFYNNEISEKSEIFDDQFSVERPDGSNFTLKIRSTKLEDSAMYFCASTTETQESASYEQYFGPGTRLTVT.

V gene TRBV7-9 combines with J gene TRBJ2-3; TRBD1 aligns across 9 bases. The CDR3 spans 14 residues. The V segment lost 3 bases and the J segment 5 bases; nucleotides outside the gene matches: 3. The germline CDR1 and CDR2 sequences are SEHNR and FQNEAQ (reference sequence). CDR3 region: CASSFGQGLDTQYF. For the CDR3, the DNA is TGTGCCAGCAGCTTCGGACAGGGGTTAGATACGCAGTATTTT.

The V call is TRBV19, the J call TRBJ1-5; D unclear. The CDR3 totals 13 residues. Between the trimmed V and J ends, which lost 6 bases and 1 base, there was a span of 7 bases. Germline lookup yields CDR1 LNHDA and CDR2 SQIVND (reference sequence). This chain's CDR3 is CASSPQSNQPQHF. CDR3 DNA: TGTGCCAGTAGCCCGCAGAGCAATCAGCCCCAGCATTTT.

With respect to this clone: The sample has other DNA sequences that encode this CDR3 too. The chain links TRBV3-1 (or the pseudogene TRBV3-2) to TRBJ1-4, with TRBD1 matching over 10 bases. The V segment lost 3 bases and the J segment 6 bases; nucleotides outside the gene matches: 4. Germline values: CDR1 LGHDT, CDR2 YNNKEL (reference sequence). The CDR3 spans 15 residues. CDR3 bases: TGTGCCAGCAGCCAGAGGACAGGGGGTGATGAAAAACTGTTTTTT. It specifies CASSQRTGGDEKLFF.

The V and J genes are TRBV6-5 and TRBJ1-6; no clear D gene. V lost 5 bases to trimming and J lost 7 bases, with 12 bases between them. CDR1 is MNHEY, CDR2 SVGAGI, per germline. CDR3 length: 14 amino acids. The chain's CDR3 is CASSPRTANSPLHF. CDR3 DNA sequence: TGTGCCAGCAGTCCACGGACCGCAAATTCACCCCTCCACTTT.

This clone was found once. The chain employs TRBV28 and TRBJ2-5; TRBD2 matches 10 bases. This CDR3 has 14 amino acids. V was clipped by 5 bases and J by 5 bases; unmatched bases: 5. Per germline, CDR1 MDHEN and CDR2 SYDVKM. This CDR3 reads CASSPPGLAETQYF. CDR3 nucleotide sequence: TGTGCCAGCAGTCCTCCGGGACTAGCGGAGACCCAGTACTTC.